Given below is one T cell receptor (beta chain) in context. This sample is drawn from a study of control samples from healthy donors and cancer patients. Profiled with immunoSEQ multiplex PCR; TCRdb holds only in-frame clones, not every one. The data show 95,000 to 150,000 clones, 80% to 95% seen once. This CDR3 is 13 amino acids long. V was clipped by 7 bases and J by 3 bases; unmatched bases: 4. The germline V gene has CDR1 MNHNY and CDR2 SVGAGI (reference sequence). V usage is TRBV6-6 and J usage is TRBJ1-2; 8 nucleotides agree with TRBD1. The sequenced sample was blood. The sequence derives from a woman younger than 30 in good health. This chain's CDR3 is CASTPTGDYGYTF. The CDR3 region has the DNA TGTGCCAGCACTCCGACAGGGGACTATGGCTACACCTTC.